The clone carrying this T cell receptor (beta chain) was picked up many times. The CDR3 length is 17 residues. Germline V CDR1 and CDR2: MGHRA, YSYEKL. V dropped 3 bases and J dropped 3 bases, with 20 bases sitting between them. RNA was extracted from bulk tissue without any cell sorting. The sample comes from a study of tumor and adjacent non-tumor tissue in lung cancer. TCRbeta libraries were built with three rounds of nested PCR, modified from ARM-PCR. TCRdb re-called the multiplex PCR reads through MiXCR, storing one row per CDR3 protein. This sample carries 100,000 to 150,000 distinct CDR3 sequences, roughly 67% of them seen once, and the ten largest clones take around 13%.

The sequenced sample consisted of lung tumor tissue. The origin of this receptor is a man aged 25 to 45 with non-small cell lung cancer. This rearrangement joins TRBV4-1 to TRBJ1-2, with no clear D. The CDR3 DNA reads TGCGCCAGCAGCCATCGCACCGGGCCTCAAATAGACTATGGCTACACCTTC. It translates to CASSHRTGPQIDYGYTF.